This TCR beta chain was recovered during a study of T cells in Graves' hyperthyroidism and ophthalmopathy. A patient was excluded if there was uncontrolled infection, other autoimmune disease, pregnancy or lactation. V lost 7 bases, J lost 5 bases, and 10 bases stayed unmatched. The CDR3 is 16 residues long. Amplification targeted TCR beta CDR3 regions from RNA transcripts. First-round RT-PCR targeting the TCR CDR3 was performed with the HTBI primer set. One entry per CDR3 protein, called by TCRdb with MiXCR from the multiplex PCR reads. The sample records around 400,000 distinct CDR3 sequences, 12% to 15% being singletons. This clonotype was recorded many times.

Material for sequencing was blood. The sequence derives from a woman aged 55-69 years with Graves' ophthalmopathy. This sequence joins TRBV12-3 or TRBV12-4 and TRBJ2-5; the match to TRBD2 covers 13 bases. The CDR3 DNA reads TGTGCCAGCACCGTCGGACTAGCGGGAGTGGGGGAGACCCAGTACTTC. It codes for CASTVGLAGVGETQYF.